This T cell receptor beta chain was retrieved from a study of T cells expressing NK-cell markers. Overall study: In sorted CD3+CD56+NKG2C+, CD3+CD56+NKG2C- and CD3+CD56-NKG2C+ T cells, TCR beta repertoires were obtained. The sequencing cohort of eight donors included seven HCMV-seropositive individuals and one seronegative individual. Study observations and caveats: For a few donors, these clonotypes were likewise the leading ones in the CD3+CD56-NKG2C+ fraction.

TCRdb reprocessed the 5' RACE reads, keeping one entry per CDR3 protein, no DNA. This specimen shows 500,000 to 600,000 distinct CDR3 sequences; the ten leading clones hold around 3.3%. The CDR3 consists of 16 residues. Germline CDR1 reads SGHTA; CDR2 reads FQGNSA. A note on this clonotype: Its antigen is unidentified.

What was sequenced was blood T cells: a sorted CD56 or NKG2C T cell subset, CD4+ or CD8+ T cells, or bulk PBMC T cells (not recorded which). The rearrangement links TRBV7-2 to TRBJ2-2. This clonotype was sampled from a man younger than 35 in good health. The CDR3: CASSPPLSGRTGELFF.